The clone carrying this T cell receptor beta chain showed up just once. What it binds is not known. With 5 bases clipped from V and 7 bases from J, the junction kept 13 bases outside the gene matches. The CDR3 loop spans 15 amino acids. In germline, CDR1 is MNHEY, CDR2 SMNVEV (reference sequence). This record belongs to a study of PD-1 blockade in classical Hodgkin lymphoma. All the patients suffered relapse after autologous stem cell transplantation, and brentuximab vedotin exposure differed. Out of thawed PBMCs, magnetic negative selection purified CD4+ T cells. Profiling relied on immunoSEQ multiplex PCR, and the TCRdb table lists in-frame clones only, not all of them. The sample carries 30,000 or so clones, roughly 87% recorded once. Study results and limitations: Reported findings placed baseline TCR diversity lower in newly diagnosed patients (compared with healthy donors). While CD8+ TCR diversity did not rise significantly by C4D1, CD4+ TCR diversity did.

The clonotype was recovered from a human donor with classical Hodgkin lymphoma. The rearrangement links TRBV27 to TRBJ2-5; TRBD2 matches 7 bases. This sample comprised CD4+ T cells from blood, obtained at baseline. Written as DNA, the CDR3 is TGTGCCAGCAGTGTCGGGGGGTCCGCTCCGGGGACCCAGTACTTC. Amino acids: CASSVGGSAPGTQYF.